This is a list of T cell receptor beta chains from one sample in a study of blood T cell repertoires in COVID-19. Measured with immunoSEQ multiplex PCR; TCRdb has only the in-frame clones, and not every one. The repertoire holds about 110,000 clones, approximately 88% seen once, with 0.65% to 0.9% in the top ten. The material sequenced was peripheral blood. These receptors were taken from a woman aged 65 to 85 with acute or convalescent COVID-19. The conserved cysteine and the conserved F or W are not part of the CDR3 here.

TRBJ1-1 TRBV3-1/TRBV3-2 ASSQADRNTEAF
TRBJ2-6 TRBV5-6 ASSFRGLGANVLT
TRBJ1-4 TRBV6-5 ASSGGVGTNEKLF
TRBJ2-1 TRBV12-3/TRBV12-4 ASSLWQGNEQF
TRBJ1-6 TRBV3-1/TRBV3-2 ASSQDVRGALH
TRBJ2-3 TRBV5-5 ASSLDLAGIDTQY
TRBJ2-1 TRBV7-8 ASSHGTSRRYNEQF
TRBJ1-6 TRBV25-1 ASTEGVSSYNSPLH
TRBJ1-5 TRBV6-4 ASSDTYDRGSNQPQH
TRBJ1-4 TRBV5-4 ASSPGQPKNEKLF
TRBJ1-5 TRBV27 ASGQFYRVDLGTPLPQH
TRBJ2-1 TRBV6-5 ASRMGLAGNEQF
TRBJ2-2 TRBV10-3 ATQGLAGGSGELF
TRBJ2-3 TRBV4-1 ASSQDPHSHTQY
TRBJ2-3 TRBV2 ARALLDTQY
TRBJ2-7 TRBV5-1 ASSFDRGAYEQY
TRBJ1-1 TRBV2 ASGYTRYRDAF
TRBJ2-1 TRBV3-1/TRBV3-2 ASSFLSNEQF
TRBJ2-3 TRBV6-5 ASGRGGASTDTQY
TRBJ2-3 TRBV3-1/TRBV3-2 ASSLDRTSGGKQY
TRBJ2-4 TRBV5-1 ASSLDPTGLRGAKNIQY
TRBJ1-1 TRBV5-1 ASSFDTNTEAF
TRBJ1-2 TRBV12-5 ASGVPGTGNGYT
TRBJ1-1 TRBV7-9 ASSSGKGSLTEAF
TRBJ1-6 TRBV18 ASSPPRTRNSPLH
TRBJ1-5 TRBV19 ASSSGQGGNQPQH
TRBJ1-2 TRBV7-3 ASSHGEGGRGYGYT
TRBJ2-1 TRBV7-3 ASSSPGASSSYNEQF
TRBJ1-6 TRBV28 ASTDPSGYNSPLH